The source of this T cell receptor (beta chain) is a study of T cell changes during pregnancy in multiple sclerosis. Generated by immunoSEQ multiplex PCR, the TCRdb table keeps only in-frame clones and is missing some. The data show about 51,000 clones, around 94% seen once. With V trimmed by 9 bases and J by 7 bases, 8 bases remained unmatched. Germline CDR1 reads ENHRY; CDR2 reads SYGVKD. CDR3 length equals 12 residues. V and J are TRBV10-3 and TRBJ1-1, with 7 bases that match TRBD1. The receptor comes from a female donor with multiple sclerosis, enrolled in a pregnancy study. The material was CD4+ T cells from peripheral blood mononuclear cells, obtained in the second trimester of pregnancy. CDR3 loop: CAIGQVEGEAFF. The DNA of the CDR3 is TGTGCCATTGGACAGGTCGAGGGTGAAGCTTTCTTT.